This TCR beta chain was identified in a study of T cell responses to AZD1222 COVID-19 vaccine. Broader study findings: The number of AZD1222 recipients seropositive at baseline was only six.

CDR1 MDHEN and CDR2 SYDVKM come from the germline V gene. V was clipped by 6 bases and J by 0 bases; unmatched bases: 7. The CDR3 extends over 17 amino acids. The repertoire was sequenced with immunoSEQ multiplex PCR; TCRdb's copy has only in-frame clones and lacks some. The table has approximately 180,000 clones, roughly nine tenths seen once. Comments on this clone: Its antigen is unidentified.

This chain links TRBV28 with TRBJ2-7; 14 bases are shared with TRBD2. The TCR sequence derives from an adult in good health. The sequencing here drew on peripheral blood, taken on day 0 of AZD1222 vaccination. Written as DNA, the CDR3 is TGTGCCAGCAGCTGGACTAGCGGGAGGCCGAGCTCCTACGAGCAGTACTTC. Translating it yields CASSWTSGRPSSYEQYF.